This entry lists 23 T cell receptor beta chains sequenced from one sample in a study of blood T cell repertoires in COVID-19. This table comes from immunoSEQ multiplex PCR, and its TCRdb copy is limited to in-frame clones, with some not included. This sample has 60,000 to 70,000 clones, with about 86% found just once. Sequenced input: peripheral blood. The receptors originated from a woman aged 55 to 70 with acute or convalescent COVID-19.

This clone was found many times. The chain employs TRBV7-9 and TRBJ1-1; D is uncertain. The CDR3 covers 12 residues. Germline CDR1 and CDR2: SEHNR and FQNEAQ (reference sequence). V lost 10 bases and J lost 6, with 15 bases in between. In DNA, the CDR3 is TGTGCCATACGAGGGAAAAAGGCTGAAGCTTTCTTT. This sequence encodes CAIRGKKAEAFF.

The gene calls are TRBV14 and TRBJ2-5; D ambiguous. The CDR3 length is 13 residues. From germline, CDR1 is SGHDN and CDR2 FVKESK. Deletions cut 0 bases from V and 3 bases from J, with 5 bases between. CDR3 DNA sequence: TGTGCCAGCAGCCAAGATGTAGAAGAGACCCAGTACTTC. Translated, it gives CASSQDVEETQYF.

The chain recombines TRBV9 with TRBJ2-1; 13 nucleotides align to TRBD2. CDR1 SGDLS and CDR2 YYNGEE come from the germline V gene. Germline trimming cut 5 bases from V and 3 bases from J; bases unmatched to any gene: 2. This CDR3 spans 15 amino acids. The CDR3 reads CASRGTSGDYNEQFF. The CDR3 DNA sequence: TGTGCCAGCAGAGGGACTAGCGGGGACTACAATGAGCAGTTCTTC. Complete variable domain (other parts from reference TRBV9 and TRBJ2-1): DSGVTQTPKHLITATGQRVTLRCSPRSGDLSVYWYQQSLDQGLQFLIQYYNGEERAKGNILERFSAQQFPDLHSELNLSSLELGDSALYFCASRGTSGDYNEQFFGPGTRLTVL.

The chain joins TRBV12-3 or TRBV12-4 to TRBJ1-1; tentatively, D is TRBD1 (5 bases). This CDR3 spans 13 amino acids. V lost 6 bases and J 4 bases, leaving 12 bases between the germline ends. The CDR3 reads CASRQGFVTEAFF. Written as DNA, the CDR3 is TGTGCCAGCAGGCAGGGATTCGTCACTGAAGCTTTCTTT.

This chain links TRBV2 with TRBJ1-1; D may be TRBD1 (5 bases). V was cut by 7 bases and J by 1 base, with 10 bases left in between. The CDR3 contains 13 residues. Germline assignment: CDR1 SNHLY and CDR2 FYNNEI. The CDR3 protein is CASTQGENTEAFF. The CDR3 DNA follows: TGTGCCAGCACGCAGGGTGAGAACACTGAAGCTTTCTTT.

This clone was counted a single time. J is TRBJ2-2 and V is TRBV18; 8 bases match TRBD1. From germline, CDR1 is KGHSH and CDR2 LQKENI. This CDR3 is built from 17 residues. J gave up 0 bases and V 0 bases, and 3 bases lay outside the gene matches. The CDR3 spells CASSPPGQGTNTGELFF. In DNA form, the CDR3 reads TGTGCCAGCTCACCACCCGGACAGGGCACGAACACCGGGGAGCTGTTTTTT.

The table lists this clone with a count of one. This chain joins TRBV6-1 and TRBJ2-3, with 7 bases aligning to TRBD2. The CDR3 is 16 residues long. The germline CDR1 and CDR2 sequences are MNHNS and SASEGT. With 4 bases clipped from V and 0 bases from J, the junction kept 7 bases outside the gene matches. The CDR3 sequence: CASSGKVRGSTDTQYF. The CDR3 DNA is TGTGCCAGCAGTGGGAAGGTGCGGGGGAGCACAGATACGCAGTATTTT.

The gene calls are TRBV5-1 and TRBJ2-5, with TRBD1 identical over 8 bases. Per the germline V gene, CDR1 is SGHRS and CDR2 is YFSETQ. This CDR3 is 15 amino acids long. Trimming cost V 3 bases and J 5 bases; bases outside gene matches: 9. The CDR3 nucleotides read TGCGCCAGCAGCTCTGGACAGGGCGGTGGGGAGACCCAGTACTTC. Its translation is CASSSGQGGGETQYF.

The V call is TRBV20-1, the J call TRBJ1-1; D is undetermined. Germline assignment: CDR1 DFQATT and CDR2 SNEGSKA (reference sequence). The V gene lost 3 bases and the J gene lost 2 bases, with 13 bases spanning the gap. This CDR3 comprises 14 residues. DNA of the CDR3: TGCAGTGCTAGTGCGACCGCGGTCAACACTGAAGCTTTCTTT. Translation: CSASATAVNTEAFF.

Here the CDR3 reads CASSPLLRDRSYEQYF. In DNA form, the CDR3 reads TGTGCCAGTAGTCCGCTTTTGAGAGACAGGTCCTACGAGCAGTACTTC. The chain uses TRBV19 and TRBJ2-7; weak D call: TRBD1 (6 bases). The V end was cut by 5 bases, the J end by 1 base, with 18 bases between. This CDR3 is built from 16 residues. Per germline, CDR1 LNHDA and CDR2 SQIVND (reference sequence).

This chain uses TRBV21-1 with TRBJ2-7; the table's D call, TRBD1, was not checked against the DNA. TRBV21-1 is a documented pseudogene. This CDR3 is built from 13 residues. The CDR3 DNA is TGTGCCAGCAGCAAAGCGAGGGGGCGCGAGCAGTACTTC. Amino acid sequence: CASSKARGREQYF.

This clone was observed a single time. The chain is built from TRBV30 and TRBJ1-5, with TRBD1 matching over 8 bases. Losses at the gene ends were 0 bases for V and 8 bases for J; bases not matched to a gene: 12. Germline CDR1 and CDR2: GTSNPN and SVGIG (reference sequence). This CDR3 region has 16 residues. This CDR3 is CAWSVLGTGIIEPQHF. In nucleotides, the CDR3 is TGTGCCTGGAGTGTACTCGGGACAGGTATTATTGAGCCCCAGCATTTT.

This clone is medium-sized by share. The chain carries TRBV28 and TRBJ1-2; D gene uncertain. Per the germline V gene, CDR1 is MDHEN and CDR2 is SYDVKM. CDR3 size: 16 residues. Trimming cost V 2 bases and J 5 bases, with 18 bases left between them. CDR3 sequence reads: CASSLGGVGRLYGYTF. As DNA, the CDR3 is TGTGCCAGCAGTTTAGGCGGGGTTGGTCGGCTGTATGGCTACACCTTC.

The chain carries TRBV6-5 and TRBJ1-5; 9 nucleotides align to TRBD1. Germline V gene data show CDR1 as MNHEY and CDR2 as SVGAGI. The CDR3 covers 15 residues. The V and J ends lost 6 bases and 6 bases, in that order; junction bases with no gene match: 9. The CDR3 region has the DNA TGTGCCAGCAGAACAGGACAGGGGACGAGTCAGCCCCAGCATTTT. It yields the protein CASRTGQGTSQPQHF.

J is TRBJ2-1 and V is TRBV11-2, with 8 nucleotides matching TRBD2. The CDR3 has 16 residues. CDR1 is SGHAT and CDR2 is FQNNGV in the germline V gene. Unmatched junction bases numbered 3, after V lost 2 bases and J lost 0 bases. The CDR3 spells CASSLTSGSSYNEQFF. The DNA for the CDR3 is TGTGCCAGCAGCTTAACTAGCGGCAGCTCCTACAATGAGCAGTTCTTC.

The V and J genes are TRBV5-4 and TRBJ1-2; 10 nucleotides match TRBD1. The trim removed 4 bases at V and 6 bases at J, leaving 6 bases unmatched. The CDR3 loop spans 14 amino acids. Germline CDR1 is SGHNT and CDR2 is YYREEE (reference sequence). For the CDR3, the DNA is TGTGCCAGCAGCCAGTGGGACAGGGGCGATGGCTACACCTTC. This sequence encodes CASSQWDRGDGYTF.

V gene TRBV4-2 combines with J gene TRBJ2-5; 12 nucleotides match TRBD2. Germline lookup yields CDR1 LGHNA and CDR2 YNFKEQ. Germline trimming cut 0 bases from V and 5 bases from J; bases unmatched to any gene: 7. The CDR3 extends over 17 amino acids. CDR3 sequence: CASSQDNTSGRRETQYF. CDR3 sequence (DNA): TGTGCCAGCAGCCAAGATAACACTAGCGGGAGGAGGGAGACCCAGTACTTC.

V and J are TRBV27 and TRBJ1-6, with D possibly TRBD1 on 6 matching bases. V gave up 4 bases and J gave up 7 bases, with 20 bases separating them. This CDR3 spans 17 amino acids. The germline V gene has CDR1 MNHEY and CDR2 SMNVEV (reference sequence). CDR3 in amino acids: CASSSPGGGFSNSPLHF. Here the CDR3 DNA reads TGTGCCAGCAGTTCCCCGGGGGGGGGCTTCTCCAATTCACCCCTCCACTTT.

The J gene is TRBJ1-5, the V gene TRBV5-1; 7 bases agree with TRBD1. The CDR3 sequence is 14 residues long. Trimming cost V 4 bases and J 0 bases; bases outside gene matches: 1. CDR1 SGHRS and CDR2 YFSETQ come from the germline V gene. The CDR3 loop is CASSTGDSNQPQHF. The CDR3 coding sequence is TGCGCCAGCAGCACAGGGGATAGCAATCAGCCCCAGCATTTT.

CDR3 DNA: TGTGCCAGTTCGGCGGGGGCGGGCGTCAAAAACATTCAGTACTTC. The encoded protein is CASSAGAGVKNIQYF. The rearrangement joins TRBV19 to TRBJ2-4; a weak D match, TRBD2 (7 bases). This CDR3 is built from 15 residues. Germline V gene lookup returns CDR1 LNHDA and CDR2 SQIVND (reference sequence). V was trimmed by 8 bases and J by 3 bases, leaving 17 bases between them.

This rearrangement joins TRBV19 to TRBJ1-1, with a tentative D call TRBD1 (6 bases). The ends were cut back, 5 bases at V and 10 bases at J, with 14 bases in the middle. Per germline, CDR1 LNHDA and CDR2 SQIVND (reference sequence). CDR3 length: 12 amino acids. Here the CDR3 reads CASSLGARRAFF. CDR3 DNA sequence: TGTGCCAGTAGTCTGGGGGCTCGGAGAGCTTTCTTT.

The rearrangement joins TRBV2 to TRBJ2-1, with TRBD1 as a possible D gene (5 bases). The CDR3 has 17 amino acids. Germline-derived CDR1 and CDR2 are SNHLY and FYNNEI. V lost 6 bases and J lost 5, with 23 bases in between. The CDR3 coding sequence is TGTGCCAGCAGGAATCATGTTTCGGGTAGGGGCCACAATGAGCAGTTCTTC. Its protein product is CASRNHVSGRGHNEQFF.

This clone showed up just once. The chain links TRBV4-2 to TRBJ2-3; possible D gene TRBD2, 6 bases. The CDR3 is made up of 16 amino acids. Germline CDR1 LGHNA, CDR2 YNFKEQ. V gave up 1 base and J gave up 2 bases, with 13 bases separating them. For the CDR3, the DNA is TGTGCCAGCAGCCAAGTGCCGCGGGACCCCACAGATACGCAGTATTTT. Translating it yields CASSQVPRDPTDTQYF.